This T cell receptor (beta chain) was identified during a study of molecular identifiers for immune sequencing clone quantification. The CDR3 totals 11 residues. Germline values: CDR1 SGHRS, CDR2 YFSETQ. Trimming cost V 10 bases and J 12 bases, with 20 bases left between them. TCRdb reprocessed the PCR reads via MiXCR and lists one record per CDR3 protein. The data hold roughly 93,000 distinct CDR3 sequences, with about 20% observed a single time. As regards this clonotype: Given a much more abundant clone one base away, this may be a read error.

The TCR sequence derives from a human donor in good health. Some libraries in this study had Jurkat cell RNA spiked in. The sequenced material came from naive CD8+ T cells from blood, with Jurkat cell RNA spiked in. Subset denoted: FACS-sorted CD8+CD4-CCR7+CD45RA+ naive T cells. The V call is TRBV5-1, the J call TRBJ2-7; D is perhaps TRBD2 (5 bases). This CDR3 is CASGVGESRYF. The CDR3 DNA sequence: TGCGCCTCCGGGGTCGGTGAAAGCCGGTACTTC.